The source of this T cell receptor beta chain is a study of blood T cell repertoires in COVID-19. The CDR3 has 12 amino acids. Germline V lookup: CDR1 MNHEY, CDR2 SMNVEV (reference sequence). V gave up 5 bases and J gave up 8 bases; unmatched junction bases: 4. This clone was picked up a small number of times. Using immunoSEQ multiplex PCR, the repertoire was profiled, and TCRdb retains in-frame clones only, with some absent. The data contain tens of thousands of clones, about nine tenths of them singletons. This sequence originates from a man aged 55-75 years with active or convalescent COVID-19. The chain employs TRBV27 and TRBJ1-1; TRBD1 matches at 8 bases. The sample comprised peripheral blood. The DNA for the CDR3 is TGTGCCAGCAGTCTAACAGGGGGGGAAGCTTTCTTT. Translating it yields CASSLTGGEAFF.